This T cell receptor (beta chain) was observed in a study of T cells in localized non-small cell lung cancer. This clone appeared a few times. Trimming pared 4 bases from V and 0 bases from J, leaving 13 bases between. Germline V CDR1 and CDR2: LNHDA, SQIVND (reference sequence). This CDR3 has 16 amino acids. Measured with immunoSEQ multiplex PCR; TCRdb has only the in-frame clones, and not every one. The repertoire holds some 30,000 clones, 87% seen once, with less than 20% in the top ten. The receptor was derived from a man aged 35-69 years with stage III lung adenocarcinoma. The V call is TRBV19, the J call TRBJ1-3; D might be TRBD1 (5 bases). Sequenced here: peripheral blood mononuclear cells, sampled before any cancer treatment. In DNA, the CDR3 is TGTGCCAGTAGTACCCAGGGACGCCGCTCTGGAAACACCATATATTTT. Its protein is CASSTQGRRSGNTIYF.